These 31 T cell receptor beta chains were all obtained from the same sample, sequenced in a study of beta chain features in type 1 diabetes. Their recognized antigens are unknown. Expressed TCRB transcripts were sequenced after all isolated RNA was converted to cDNA. TCRdb's table, derived via immunoSEQ multiplex PCR, lists solely in-frame clones and lacks some. The sample shows about 740,000 clones, 13% of them seen only once. Notes on the study in general: In every one of the four CD4+ subsets, TCRB CDR3s were moderately but significantly shorter in Type 1 diabetes patients.

Sample: naive CD4+ T cells from blood. Source of these receptors: a young man with type 1 diabetes.

The chain combines TRBV2 with TRBJ2-7; D remains unclear. CDR3 length: 11 residues. Trimming removed 4 bases at V and 2 bases at J, with 3 bases between. Germline V gene lookup returns CDR1 SNHLY and CDR2 FYNNEI. The chain's CDR3 is CASSAAYEQYF. The CDR3 region has the DNA TGTGCCAGCAGTGCAGCCTACGAGCAGTACTTC.

The chain links TRBV9 to TRBJ2-7; possibly TRBD1 or TRBD2 for D (5 bases each). Germline V gene sequence: CDR1 SGDLS, CDR2 YYNGEE. The CDR3 consists of 13 residues. The V end was cut by 0 bases, the J end by 6 bases, with 10 bases between. The chain's CDR3 is CASSVASGTEQYF. As DNA, the CDR3 is TGTGCCAGCAGCGTAGCTTCGGGGACCGAGCAGTACTTC.

CDR3 amino acids: CASSGMTQDQPQHF. The CDR3 DNA reads as TGTGCCAGCAGTGGGATGACACAAGATCAGCCCCAGCATTTT. This rearrangement joins TRBV6-1 to TRBJ1-5; the D is unclear. V was clipped by 4 bases and J by 5 bases, with 12 bases between them. Germline CDR1 is MNHNS and CDR2 is SASEGT. The CDR3 covers 14 residues.

This chain uses TRBV30 with TRBJ2-3; D ambiguous. Germline V gene sequence: CDR1 GTSNPN, CDR2 SVGIG (reference sequence). There are 14 residues in the CDR3. Trimming stripped 4 bases from V and 0 bases from J, with 11 bases between. CDR3 nucleotides: TGTGCCTGGACCCCTCCCGGGAGCACAGATACGCAGTATTTT. As protein: CAWTPPGSTDTQYF.

This chain connects TRBV9 to TRBJ1-3; unclear D gene. Trimming pared 0 bases from V and 0 bases from J, leaving 7 bases between. The CDR3 runs to 15 residues. The germline V gene has CDR1 SGDLS and CDR2 YYNGEE. The CDR3 bases are TGTGCCAGCAGCGTAGAGTGGAGCTCTGGAAACACCATATATTTT. Residues: CASSVEWSSGNTIYF.

This clone came up a few times. The rearrangement joins TRBV23-1 to TRBJ2-2; the D gene is possibly TRBD1 (6 bases). TRBV23-1 falls under the ORF class, with uncertain function. With 0 bases removed from V and 3 bases from J, the gap between germline ends came to 17 bases. The length of the CDR3 is 18 residues. DNA of the CDR3: TGCGCCAGCAGTCAATCGAAACAGGGAGCGCGTCACACCGGGGAGCTGTTTTTT. Translation gives CASSQSKQGARHTGELFF.

Concerning this clone: The sample holds other DNA sequences that translate to the same CDR3. The rearrangement joins TRBV7-9 to TRBJ1-4; D unresolved. V lost 1 base, J lost 4 bases, and 4 bases lay in between. CDR1 is SEHNR and CDR2 is FQNEAQ in the germline V gene (reference sequence). This CDR3 is 13 amino acids long. The CDR3 is CASSLDSNEKLFF. CDR3 coding DNA: TGTGCCAGCAGCTTAGATAGTAATGAAAAACTGTTTTTT.

This clone was detected only a few times. This chain links TRBV5-6 with TRBJ2-7; D is undetermined. Trimming took 4 bases from V and 3 from J, leaving 11 bases between them. The germline V gene encodes CDR1 SGHDT and CDR2 YYEEEE. The CDR3 is 13 residues long. CDR3 sequence (DNA): TGTGCCAGCAGCGAGGACCGTTACTACGAGCAGTACTTC. Protein sequence: CASSEDRYYEQYF.

To note about this clone: The junction and the germline gene differ at one end; a read error may be behind it. This chain connects TRBV29-1 to TRBJ1-1; D remains ambiguous. This CDR3 comprises 14 residues. Germline V gene data show CDR1 as SQVTM and CDR2 as ANQGSEA. DNA for the CDR3: TGCAACGTTAGGTTGGGGTATTTTAGCACTGAAGCTTTCTTT. Residues: CNVRLGYFSTEAFF.

This chain joins TRBV5-4 and TRBJ1-1, with TRBD1 as a possible D gene (5 bases). V gave up 3 bases and J gave up 5 bases, with 17 bases separating them. This CDR3 has 15 amino acids. Germline CDR1 reads SGHNT; CDR2 reads YYREEE (reference sequence). The CDR3 DNA reads as TGTGCCAGCAGCTCCGTAGGCAGGGAGGAGACTGAAGCTTTCTTT. Translating gives CASSSVGREETEAFF.

In its sample, this clone was seen a few times. V usage is TRBV28 and J usage is TRBJ1-1; the D is unclear. V was cut by 4 bases and J by 4 bases, with 4 bases left in between. Germline CDR1 MDHEN, CDR2 SYDVKM. CDR3 length equals 11 residues. CDR3 amino acids: CASSSLTEAFF. The DNA of the CDR3 is TGTGCCAGCAGTTCTCTCACTGAAGCTTTCTTT.

The CDR3 DNA sequence: TGCGCCAGCACAACCCAGGGTTTTGAGGAAAAACTGTTTTTT. Protein sequence: CASTTQGFEEKLFF. This chain connects TRBV10-2 to TRBJ1-4; maybe TRBD1 (5 bases). Germline lookup yields CDR1 WSHSY and CDR2 SAAADI. The V gene lost 7 bases and the J gene lost 8 bases, with 17 bases spanning the gap. The CDR3 is 14 residues long.

The table lists this clone with a few counts. The V and J genes are TRBV9 and TRBJ2-3; D perhaps matches TRBD1 (5 bases). V was clipped by 0 bases and J by 2 bases, with 10 bases between them. Germline CDR1 reads SGDLS; CDR2 reads YYNGEE. This CDR3 spans 15 amino acids. CDR3 bases: TGTGCCAGCAGCGTAGTAGGGGATTCCACAGATACGCAGTATTTT. This encodes CASSVVGDSTDTQYF.

This clone appeared a few times. J is TRBJ2-5 and V is TRBV10-3; TRBD1 might be the D (5 bases). Germline CDR1 is ENHRY and CDR2 is SYGVKD. Between the trimmed V and J ends, which lost 4 bases and 1 base, there was a span of 10 bases. The CDR3 consists of 14 residues. The chain's CDR3 is CAISGSTGQETQYF. DNA for the CDR3: TGTGCCATCAGTGGATCTACAGGCCAAGAGACCCAGTACTTC.

The rearrangement joins TRBV7-6 to TRBJ2-4; D is possibly TRBD1 (6 bases). This CDR3 is built from 16 residues. V was cut by 5 bases and J by 0 bases, with 14 bases left in between. The V gene's germline CDR1 is SGHVS and CDR2 FNYEAQ. CDR3 residues: CASSAAGDVAKNIQYF. The CDR3 bases are TGTGCCAGCAGCGCTGCAGGGGACGTAGCCAAAAACATTCAGTACTTC.

This clone was counted a few times. This chain links TRBV29-1 with TRBJ1-2; no reliable D call. This CDR3 region has 14 residues. Trimming stripped 2 bases from V and 0 bases from J, with 10 bases between. Germline V gene sequence: CDR1 SQVTM, CDR2 ANQGSEA. This CDR3 reads CSVESRSANYGYTF. In DNA form, the CDR3 reads TGCAGCGTTGAAAGCAGATCGGCTAACTATGGCTACACCTTC.

This rearrangement joins TRBV6-5 to TRBJ2-2; the D is unclear. The V gene's germline CDR1 is MNHEY and CDR2 SVGAGI. The CDR3 is 12 residues long. The V gene lost 5 bases and the J gene lost 7 bases, with 8 bases spanning the gap. Here the CDR3 reads CASSIDRGELFF. The CDR3 region has the DNA TGTGCCAGCAGTATCGACCGCGGGGAGCTGTTTTTT.

V gene TRBV28 combines with J gene TRBJ1-1; a weak D match, TRBD1 (6 bases). The CDR3 contains 14 residues. CDR1 and CDR2 from the germline V gene are MDHEN and SYDVKM. The V and J ends lost 4 bases and 4 bases respectively, with 13 bases between them. CDR3 sequence reads: CASSSPQGGTEAFF. The CDR3 nucleotides read TGTGCCAGCAGTTCCCCACAGGGAGGCACTGAAGCTTTCTTT.

This clone turned up a few times. This chain joins TRBV30 and TRBJ1-4, with D perhaps matching TRBD1 (5 bases). The length of the CDR3 is 15 residues. Germline V gives CDR1 GTSNPN, CDR2 SVGIG (reference sequence). Trimming removed 4 bases at V and 7 bases at J, with 19 bases between. CDR3 loop: CAWIQSGSQGEKLFF. The CDR3 coding sequence is TGTGCCTGGATCCAATCGGGGTCGCAGGGTGAAAAACTGTTTTTT.

This clone showed up just a few times. V and J are TRBV6-6 and TRBJ2-1; D call uncertain. V was trimmed by 6 bases and J by 3 bases, leaving 12 bases between them. The CDR3 has 14 residues. CDR1 and CDR2 from the germline V gene are MNHNY and SVGAGI (reference sequence). The CDR3 DNA is TGTGCCAGCAGCCCTAAGAAGATCTACAATGAGCAGTTCTTC. Its translation is CASSPKKIYNEQFF.

The V and J genes are TRBV23-1 and TRBJ1-2; no clear D. TRBV23-1 belongs to the ORF category, with a function that is uncertain. Trimming stripped 0 bases from V and 4 bases from J, with 15 bases between. The length of the CDR3 is 16 residues. The CDR3 DNA reads as TGCGCCAGCAGTCAATCGATTCAGGCGAAGGGCTATGGCTACACCTTC. Its protein product is CASSQSIQAKGYGYTF.

For the CDR3, the DNA is TGCGCCAGCAGCCCTTGGGACAATAGCAATCAGCCCCAGCATTTT. Protein sequence: CASSPWDNSNQPQHF. J is TRBJ1-5 and V is TRBV4-1, with a tentative D call TRBD1 (6 bases). The CDR3 has 15 residues. With 4 bases removed from V and 0 bases from J, the gap between germline ends came to 10 bases. The germline CDR1 and CDR2 sequences are MGHRA and YSYEKL.

The gene calls are TRBV30 and TRBJ2-1; 10 bases fit TRBD1. Germline V lookup: CDR1 GTSNPN, CDR2 SVGIG (reference sequence). This CDR3 spans 13 amino acids. The V segment lost 7 bases and the J segment 2 bases; nucleotides outside the gene matches: 2. The CDR3 loop reads CALDRGAYNEQFF. DNA of the CDR3: TGTGCCTTGGACAGGGGGGCCTACAATGAGCAGTTCTTC.

The chain uses TRBV5-4 and TRBJ2-3; TRBD2 matches 8 bases. The CDR3 runs 16 residues. Losses at the gene ends were 2 bases for V and 5 bases for J; bases not matched to a gene: 10. Per the germline V gene, CDR1 is SGHNT and CDR2 is YYREEE (reference sequence). The CDR3 loop reads CASSFAKRGLGDTQYF. As DNA, the CDR3 is TGTGCCAGCAGCTTCGCCAAGCGGGGGTTAGGAGATACGCAGTATTTT.

The rearrangement joins TRBV6-6 to TRBJ2-1; D is perhaps TRBD1 (6 bases). With 5 bases removed from V and 9 bases from J, the gap between germline ends came to 17 bases. Germline loops: CDR1 MNHNY, CDR2 SVGAGI (reference sequence). The CDR3 is made up of 14 amino acids. CDR3 loop: CASSPGVLSSEQFF. CDR3 nucleotide sequence: TGTGCCAGCAGTCCAGGGGTCCTAAGCAGTGAGCAGTTCTTC.

This clone has only a few counts. This chain joins TRBV13 and TRBJ2-7; the D gene could be TRBD1 or TRBD2 (5 bases each). The CDR3 has 15 residues. V was clipped by 5 bases and J by 2 bases, with 16 bases between them. Germline V gene lookup returns CDR1 PRHDT and CDR2 FYEKMQ (reference sequence). The CDR3 loop reads CASSPRDPYPYEQYF. DNA of the CDR3: TGTGCCAGCAGCCCTAGGGACCCCTATCCCTACGAGCAGTACTTC.

The chain links TRBV12-5 to TRBJ2-1, with D unclear. Looked up from germline, CDR1 is LGHNT and CDR2 is FRNRAP. The length of the CDR3 is 15 residues. V was cut by 4 bases and J by 0 bases, with 10 bases left in between. CDR3 protein: CASGSGRSSYNEQFF. The CDR3 bases are TGTGCTAGTGGTTCTGGACGCAGCTCCTACAATGAGCAGTTCTTC.

This clone was observed a handful of times. The chain couples TRBV5-1 to TRBJ2-3; 7 bases line up with TRBD2. Losses at the gene ends were 4 bases for V and 1 base for J; bases not matched to a gene: 9. This CDR3 spans 16 amino acids. From germline, CDR1 is SGHRS and CDR2 YFSETQ. The DNA of the CDR3 is TGCGCCAGCAGCCCTGGGTCCAGCGGGGGCACAGATACGCAGTATTTT. Its protein product is CASSPGSSGGTDTQYF.

This sequence joins TRBV28 and TRBJ1-3; maybe TRBD1 (6 bases). The CDR3 runs to 14 residues. V was clipped by 6 bases and J by 4 bases, with 13 bases between them. Germline lookup yields CDR1 MDHEN and CDR2 SYDVKM. The CDR3 DNA follows: TGTGCCAGCAGGCAAAGACAGGTGGGAAACACCATATATTTT. Its translation: CASRQRQVGNTIYF.

In this sample, this clone turned up a few times. No DNA is shown, since the ends of the CDR3 on it are uncertain; the CDR3 is the one TCRdb lists. The chain carries TRBV29-1 and TRBJ2-1. The germline CDR1 and CDR2 sequences are SQVTM and ANQGSEA. The CDR3 is 11 residues long, counting both termini. The CDR3 protein is CSGVGPGEQFF.

The chain uses TRBV11-2 and TRBJ2-5; the D is unclear. Trimming removed 1 base from V and 1 base from J, with 10 bases in between. CDR1 and CDR2 from the germline V gene are SGHAT and FQNNGV. This CDR3 contains 15 residues. The CDR3 reads CASSLAPFFQETQYF. The CDR3 DNA follows: TGTGCCAGCAGCTTAGCCCCTTTTTTCCAAGAGACCCAGTACTTC.